The T cell receptor (beta chain) described here comes from a study of shared clonotypes between healthy human individuals. The naive CD8 population came from CD45RO-negative cells selected for CCR7, without terminally differentiated effector memory CD45RA+ cells. The length of the CDR3 is 15 residues. Looked up from germline, CDR1 is MGHDK and CDR2 is SYGVNS. V dropped 7 bases and J dropped 2 bases, with 17 bases sitting between them. Findings and caveats of the study: Sequencing depth was expected to affect clonotype sharing among donors.

Concerning this clone itself: The antigen is undetermined.

The run depth of the assay was deep. Assay: immunoSEQ multiplex PCR; the TCRdb copy retains only in-frame clones and omits some. The table has under 2,000,000 clones, approximately 95% seen once; the top ten hold under 1.5%. The sample taken for sequencing was naive CD8+ T cells sorted from blood. The chain recombines TRBV25-1 with TRBJ1-1; D possibly corresponds to TRBD1 (6 bases). This clonotype was sampled from a man aged 18 to 29 in good health. CDR3 nucleotide sequence: TGTGCCAGCAATTCCATTGCAGGGGAAAACACTGAAGCTTTCTTT. Translating it yields CASNSIAGENTEAFF.